Listed here are 9 T cell receptor beta chains from one sample, sequenced in a study of vaccination and CD4 T cells after COVID-19. Which antigens these TCRs recognize remains unknown. The treatment: roughly 11-day PBMC culture with coronavirus spike peptide pools or control peptides (ViraFEST assay). At the Johns Hopkins FTIC core, DNA taken from cultured CD4+ T cells was sequenced by way of the Oncomine TCR Beta short-read assay. TCRdb reprocessed the PCR reads with MiXCR, giving one entry per CDR3 protein. The sample has thousands of distinct CDR3 sequences; around two thirds are singletons. Sequenced: CD4+ T cells from blood, cultured in vitro. The receptors shown here come from a human donor who had recovered from COVID-19.

This clonotype was counted only a few times. The rearrangement joins TRBV7-9 to TRBJ2-7, with D possibly being TRBD2 (6 bases). Trimming removed 1 base from V and 6 bases from J, with 19 bases in between. Germline CDR1 reads SEHNR; CDR2 reads FQNEAQ (reference sequence). The CDR3 consists of 16 residues. CDR3 sequence (DNA): TGTGCCAGCAGCTTAGATTTGGCGGGGACGAGCCGCGAGCAGTACTTC. Translation gives CASSLDLAGTSREQYF.

The V and J genes are TRBV7-9 and TRBJ2-5; 10 bases line up with TRBD2. V was pared by 5 bases and J by 1 base, with 4 bases of the junction left unmatched. CDR1 is SEHNR and CDR2 is FQNEAQ in the germline V gene (reference sequence). The CDR3 totals 15 residues. The CDR3 nucleotides are TGTGCCAGCAGCCCGATAGCGGGGGGCCAAGAGACCCAGTACTTC. Encoded protein: CASSPIAGGQETQYF.

The chain combines TRBV15 with TRBJ2-3; 9 nucleotides line up with TRBD1. The ends lost 3 bases at V and 3 bases at J; junction bases unmatched: 7. The germline V gene encodes CDR1 LNHNV and CDR2 YYDKDF (reference sequence). The CDR3 is 16 residues long. The CDR3 sequence: CATSRIGQGKTDTQYF. For the CDR3, the DNA is TGTGCCACCAGCAGGATAGGACAGGGGAAGACAGATACGCAGTATTTT.

V gene TRBV15 combines with J gene TRBJ2-7; a possible D gene is TRBD1 (5 bases). In germline, CDR1 is LNHNV, CDR2 YYDKDF (reference sequence). The CDR3 covers 15 residues. The V end lost 5 bases, the J end lost 5 bases, and 19 bases lay between the germline ends. CDR3 in amino acids: CATSVRGARSDEQYF. DNA of the CDR3: TGTGCCACCAGCGTACGTGGGGCGCGGTCCGACGAGCAGTACTTC.

The chain employs TRBV10-3 and TRBJ2-5; maybe TRBD1 (5 bases). The CDR3 extends over 20 amino acids. Between the trimmed V and J ends, which lost 0 bases and 3 bases, there was a span of 26 bases. Germline assignment: CDR1 ENHRY and CDR2 SYGVKD. For the CDR3, the DNA is TGTGCCATCAGTGAGTCTACAGGTTTGCGGAACCCCACTCCCGAAGAGACCCAGTACTTC. Protein: CAISESTGLRNPTPEETQYF.

A single count supports this clonotype. The chain links TRBV19 to TRBJ2-7; 9 bases match TRBD2. V shed 6 bases, J shed 0 bases, and the junction held 6 bases outside the gene matches. The germline V gene encodes CDR1 LNHDA and CDR2 SQIVND (reference sequence). The CDR3 consists of 15 residues. Written as DNA, the CDR3 is TGTGCCAGTAGAGTAGCGGGAGCCCTCTCCTACGAGCAGTACTTC. Its translation: CASRVAGALSYEQYF.

This clonotype was recorded once. The chain combines TRBV7-3 with TRBJ2-3; TRBD2 agrees at 12 bases. V lost 5 bases and J lost 4; bases outside the gene matches: 7. This CDR3 contains 16 residues. CDR1 SGHTA and CDR2 FQGTGA come from the germline V gene. The CDR3 loop is CASSTLAGGSADTQYF. The CDR3 nucleotides read TGTGCCAGCAGCACGCTAGCGGGGGGGAGCGCAGATACGCAGTATTTT.

This chain connects TRBV20-1 to TRBJ2-5; 10 bases are a match to TRBD2. V shed 7 bases, J shed 4 bases, and the junction held 12 bases outside the gene matches. Germline V CDR1 and CDR2: DFQATT, SNEGSKA (reference sequence). This CDR3 has 15 residues. In DNA form, the CDR3 reads TGCAGTGGGGGGTTACTAGCGGGGACCCCAGAGACCCAGTACTTC. It is translated as CSGGLLAGTPETQYF.

This clonotype appeared a few times. This chain links TRBV20-1 with TRBJ1-5; TRBD1 aligns across 9 bases. The germline V gene has CDR1 DFQATT and CDR2 SNEGSKA (reference sequence). This CDR3 has 13 amino acids. V trimming: 4 bases; J trimming: 4 bases; junction bases outside the gene matches: 2. The CDR3: CSAIGTGNQPQHF. The CDR3 nucleotides are TGCAGTGCTATTGGGACAGGGAATCAGCCCCAGCATTTT.